A selection of T cell receptor beta chains follows, all from one sample in a study of cytomegalovirus exposure and HLA in healthy donors. TCRdb's copy holds only in-frame clones and misses some; the assay was immunoSEQ multiplex PCR. The sample lists some 140,000 clones, more than 80% occurring once. The sample taken for sequencing was PBMCs. The source of these receptors is a woman aged 25 to 39 in good health and CMV-seropositive. CDR3s include the opening cysteine and the closing phenylalanine or tryptophan. Each record gives: D gene, V gene, J gene, CDR3 protein. D genes are given only for firm matches.

D gene: -
V gene: TRBV30
J gene: TRBJ2-7
CDR3 protein: CAWSEGGGPYEQYF

D gene: TRBD2
V gene: TRBV19
J gene: TRBJ2-6
CDR3 protein: CASSRLAGVRSGANVLTF

D gene: TRBD1
V gene: TRBV18
J gene: TRBJ1-5
CDR3 protein: CASSPPGTGGDQPQHF

D gene: TRBD1
V gene: TRBV5-1
J gene: TRBJ2-2
CDR3 protein: CASSPTGLGTGELFF

D gene: -
V gene: TRBV19
J gene: TRBJ2-7
CDR3 protein: CASSIDLATSEQYF

D gene: TRBD2
V gene: TRBV7-9
J gene: TRBJ2-5
CDR3 protein: CASSLGGGDETQYF

D gene: TRBD1
V gene: TRBV7-9
J gene: TRBJ2-3
CDR3 protein: CSSGQGEDTQYF

D gene: -
V gene: TRBV27
J gene: TRBJ2-5
CDR3 protein: CASSLGAEMRETQYF

D gene: TRBD2
V gene: TRBV29-1
J gene: TRBJ2-1
CDR3 protein: CSVLTSGRAGRFF

D gene: TRBD2
V gene: TRBV29-1
J gene: TRBJ2-3
CDR3 protein: CSVGGTSGGDTQYF

D gene: -
V gene: TRBV2
J gene: TRBJ1-2
CDR3 protein: CASSETASYGYTF

D gene: -
V gene: TRBV6-1
J gene: TRBJ1-5
CDR3 protein: CASSDSGGNQPQHF

D gene: -
V gene: TRBV5-6
J gene: TRBJ1-3
CDR3 protein: CASSAVAGNTIYF

D gene: -
V gene: TRBV6-5
J gene: TRBJ1-6
CDR3 protein: CASSYSGSARDSPLHF

D gene: -
V gene: TRBV30
J gene: TRBJ1-5
CDR3 protein: CAWRANPGEPQHF

D gene: TRBD1
V gene: TRBV6-1
J gene: TRBJ2-1
CDR3 protein: CASRPGTGEQFF

D gene: -
V gene: TRBV30
J gene: TRBJ2-7
CDR3 protein: CAWKLTVAYEQYF

D gene: TRBD1
V gene: TRBV30
J gene: TRBJ1-3
CDR3 protein: CAWSGGRGSGNTIYF

D gene: -
V gene: TRBV28
J gene: TRBJ1-5
CDR3 protein: CASSLPQGGNQPQHF

D gene: -
V gene: TRBV12-5
J gene: TRBJ1-2
CDR3 protein: CASGLSGGGYTF

D gene: TRBD1
V gene: TRBV4-2
J gene: TRBJ2-7
CDR3 protein: CASSQGSKTGVYEQYF

D gene: TRBD2
V gene: TRBV19
J gene: TRBJ2-1
CDR3 protein: CASRPGTSGNEQFF

D gene: TRBD2
V gene: TRBV2
J gene: TRBJ2-1
CDR3 protein: CASSPDSGRSYNEQFF

D gene: -
V gene: TRBV6-5
J gene: TRBJ1-1
CDR3 protein: CASSRAVKTEAFF

D gene: TRBD2
V gene: TRBV2
J gene: TRBJ2-7
CDR3 protein: CASTAGGAYEQYF

D gene: -
V gene: TRBV2
J gene: TRBJ2-5
CDR3 protein: CASSDQETQYF

D gene: TRBD2
V gene: TRBV11-2
J gene: TRBJ2-2
CDR3 protein: CASSLGLAGNTGELFF

D gene: TRBD2
V gene: TRBV5-1
J gene: TRBJ2-5
CDR3 protein: CASSPPAGGETQYF

D gene: TRBD2
V gene: TRBV27
J gene: TRBJ2-7
CDR3 protein: CASSFRLAGVGYEQYF

D gene: -
V gene: TRBV5-8
J gene: TRBJ1-2
CDR3 protein: CASSLDKTGMDGEGYTF

D gene: TRBD2
V gene: TRBV10-3
J gene: TRBJ2-3
CDR3 protein: CATTSGGSTDTQYF

D gene: -
V gene: TRBV6-1
J gene: TRBJ2-5
CDR3 protein: CASSAGGAGTQYF

D gene: TRBD1
V gene: TRBV9
J gene: TRBJ2-7
CDR3 protein: CASGAGGYEQYF

D gene: -
V gene: TRBV4-1
J gene: TRBJ1-2
CDR3 protein: CASSQDPGLGGYTF

D gene: TRBD2
V gene: TRBV28
J gene: TRBJ2-7
CDR3 protein: CASSPRTSGSWDEQYF

D gene: -
V gene: TRBV18
J gene: TRBJ1-2
CDR3 protein: CASSPSGGNYGYTF

D gene: -
V gene: TRBV13
J gene: TRBJ1-1
CDR3 protein: CASTRGSAEAFF

D gene: TRBD2
V gene: TRBV19
J gene: TRBJ2-5
CDR3 protein: CASSIDVLAGQETQYF

D gene: TRBD1
V gene: TRBV15
J gene: TRBJ1-4
CDR3 protein: CATSVYRGKGEKLFF

D gene: -
V gene: TRBV6-5
J gene: TRBJ2-6
CDR3 protein: CASSYSRGAGANVLTF

D gene: TRBD1
V gene: TRBV5-6
J gene: TRBJ1-3
CDR3 protein: CASSLGTGAHSGNTIYF

D gene: TRBD2
V gene: TRBV30
J gene: TRBJ2-1
CDR3 protein: CALDRAGGNEQFF

D gene: -
V gene: TRBV15
J gene: TRBJ2-7
CDR3 protein: CATSRVGGATEQYF

D gene: -
V gene: TRBV5-8
J gene: TRBJ2-3
CDR3 protein: CASSLTAPKPDTQYF

D gene: -
V gene: TRBV29-1
J gene: TRBJ2-3
CDR3 protein: CSVDNRGADTQYF

D gene: -
V gene: TRBV5-6
J gene: TRBJ1-2
CDR3 protein: CASSFYGGGYTF

D gene: TRBD1
V gene: TRBV5-1
J gene: TRBJ2-7
CDR3 protein: CASSSGQSYEQYF

D gene: -
V gene: TRBV27
J gene: TRBJ2-1
CDR3 protein: CASTLSFGEAYNEQFF

D gene: TRBD1
V gene: TRBV27
J gene: TRBJ2-7
CDR3 protein: CASSLDRAIDEQYF

D gene: TRBD1
V gene: TRBV28
J gene: TRBJ1-5
CDR3 protein: CASRTGDFRNQPQHF

D gene: TRBD1
V gene: TRBV6-5
J gene: TRBJ1-1
CDR3 protein: CASSLTGVMNTEAFF

D gene: -
V gene: TRBV30
J gene: TRBJ1-1
CDR3 protein: CAWRSGASEAFF

D gene: -
V gene: TRBV27
J gene: TRBJ1-1
CDR3 protein: CASSLNRANTEAFF

D gene: TRBD1
V gene: TRBV18
J gene: TRBJ1-1
CDR3 protein: CASSLGQGANTEAFF

D gene: -
V gene: TRBV10-3
J gene: TRBJ1-1
CDR3 protein: CATGPGLAEAFF

D gene: TRBD1
V gene: TRBV30
J gene: TRBJ1-2
CDR3 protein: CAWSPYRGHGYTF

D gene: TRBD2
V gene: TRBV14
J gene: TRBJ2-1
CDR3 protein: CASSQLAGGPNEQFF

D gene: -
V gene: TRBV9
J gene: TRBJ2-5
CDR3 protein: CASSPWPSAPQETQYF

D gene: -
V gene: TRBV18
J gene: TRBJ2-7
CDR3 protein: CASSRGPLTYEQYF

D gene: TRBD2
V gene: TRBV7-7
J gene: TRBJ2-1
CDR3 protein: CASSLGAGTYNEQFF